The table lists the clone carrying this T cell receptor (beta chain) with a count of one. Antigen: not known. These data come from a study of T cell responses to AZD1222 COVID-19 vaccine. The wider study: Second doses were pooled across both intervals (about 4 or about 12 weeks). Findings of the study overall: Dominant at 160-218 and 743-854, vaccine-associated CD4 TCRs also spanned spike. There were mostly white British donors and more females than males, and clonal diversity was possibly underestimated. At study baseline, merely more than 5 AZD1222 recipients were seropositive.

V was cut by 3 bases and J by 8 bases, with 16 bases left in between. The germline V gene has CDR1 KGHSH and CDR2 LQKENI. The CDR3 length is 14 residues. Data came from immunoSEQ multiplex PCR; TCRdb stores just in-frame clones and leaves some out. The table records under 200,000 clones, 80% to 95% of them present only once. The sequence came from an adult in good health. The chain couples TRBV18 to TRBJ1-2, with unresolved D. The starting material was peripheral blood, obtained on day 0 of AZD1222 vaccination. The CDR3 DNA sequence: TGTGCCAGCTCACCCGTCACACTGGGCAGAGGCTACACCTTC. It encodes CASSPVTLGRGYTF.